This T cell receptor beta chain was documented in a study of cytomegalovirus exposure and HLA in healthy donors. Whole-study findings and limits: While the bulk of TCR sequences proved rare, some public TCRs turned up in many donors.

CDR3 length: 16 amino acids. V lost 4 bases to trimming and J lost 4 bases, with 20 bases between them. From germline, CDR1 is SGHNT and CDR2 YYREEE (reference sequence). In the PCR, 60 Vbeta and 13 Jbeta primers were used. TCRdb keeps only in-frame clones here, not all; method: immunoSEQ multiplex PCR. The table shows about 160,000 clones, with about four fifths occurring only once. Note on this clone: Its antigen is undetermined.

This sequence joins TRBV5-4 and TRBJ2-5; a possible D gene is TRBD1 (6 bases). The sequence was collected from a man aged 25-45 years in good health and CMV-seronegative. The source material was PBMCs. CDR3 sequence: CASSLPRGEEAETQYF. The CDR3 nucleotides read TGTGCCAGCAGCCTCCCCAGGGGAGAAGAGGCAGAGACCCAGTACTTC.